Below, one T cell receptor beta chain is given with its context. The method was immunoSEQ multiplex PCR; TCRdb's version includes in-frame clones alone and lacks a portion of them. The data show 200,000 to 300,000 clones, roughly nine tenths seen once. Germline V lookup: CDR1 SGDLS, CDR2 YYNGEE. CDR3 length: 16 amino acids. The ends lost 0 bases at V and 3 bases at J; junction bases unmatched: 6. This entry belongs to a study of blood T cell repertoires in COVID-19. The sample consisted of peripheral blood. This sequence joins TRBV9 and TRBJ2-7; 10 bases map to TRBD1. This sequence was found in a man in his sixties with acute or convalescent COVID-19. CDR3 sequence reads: CASSVVAGTGVYEQYF. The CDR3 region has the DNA TGTGCCAGCAGCGTAGTCGCCGGGACAGGGGTCTACGAGCAGTACTTC.